Below, 21 T cell receptor beta chains from the same sample are listed, as sequenced in a study of T cells after yellow fever vaccination. TCRdb redid the calling of the 5' RACE reads with MiXCR, one entry per CDR3 protein. The table includes 40,000 to 50,000 distinct CDR3 sequences, around 6.4% detected once. The sample consisted of PBMCs, either bulk or a sorted T-cell subset (CD4+, CD8+, memory, or dextramer-sorted; not recorded which), taken 45 days after the yellow fever booster vaccination. These TCRs come from a man aged 30 to 39 who received the YFV17D yellow fever vaccine.

V is TRBV28 and J is TRBJ2-7; tentatively, D is TRBD1 (5 bases). Trimming pared 5 bases from V and 7 bases from J, leaving 12 bases between. Germline V gene sequence: CDR1 MDHEN, CDR2 SYDVKM. This CDR3 comprises 12 residues. CDR3: CASSTGFREQYF. CDR3 coding DNA: TGTGCCAGCAGTACAGGATTTAGGGAGCAGTACTTC.

This rearrangement joins TRBV20-1 to TRBJ2-3; 12 positions match TRBD2. Germline values: CDR1 DFQATT, CDR2 SNEGSKA (reference sequence). The ends lost 3 bases at V and 5 bases at J; junction bases unmatched: 12. The CDR3 is made up of 17 amino acids. CDR3 loop: CSASQPLAGGPKDTQYF. In DNA, the CDR3 is TGCAGTGCTAGCCAACCCCTAGCGGGAGGGCCGAAAGATACGCAGTATTTT.

The V call is TRBV7-8, the J call TRBJ2-7; 8 bases line up with TRBD2. Trimming removed 4 bases from V and 2 bases from J; junction bases left unmatched: 7. The CDR3 extends over 15 amino acids. The germline gives CDR1 SGHVS, CDR2 FQNEAQ. CDR3 in DNA: TGTGCCAGCAGCTCGCTAGCGGGCAATACCTACGAGCAGTACTTC. It yields the protein CASSSLAGNTYEQYF. Filled out from reference TRBV7-8 and TRBJ2-7, the complete variable domain reads GAGVSQSPRYKVAKRGQDVALRCDPISGHVSLFWYQQALGQGPEFLTYFQNEAQLDKSGLPSDRFFAERPEGSVSTLKIQRTQQEDSAVYLCASSSLAGNTYEQYFGPGTRLTVT.

V and J are TRBV20-1 and TRBJ1-1; weak D call: TRBD1 (6 bases). The CDR3 contains 12 residues. V gave up 3 bases and J gave up 1 base, with 6 bases separating them. Germline V gene data show CDR1 as DFQATT and CDR2 as SNEGSKA (reference sequence). This CDR3 is CSARDRNTEAFF. DNA of the CDR3: TGCAGTGCTAGGGACAGGAACACTGAAGCTTTCTTT.

This clonotype was observed a few times. The rearrangement uses TRBV7-9 and TRBJ1-2; 7 bases match TRBD1. This CDR3 is built from 13 residues. After removal of 6 bases from V and 1 base from J, the junction contained 2 bases not matched to a gene. Germline CDR1 and CDR2: SEHNR and FQNEAQ (reference sequence). CDR3 region: CASRQGVNYGYTF. In nucleotides, the CDR3 is TGTGCCAGCAGGCAGGGGGTTAACTATGGCTACACCTTC.

Ten or more counts support this clonotype. The chain is built from TRBV6-5 and TRBJ2-7, with 8 bases lining up with TRBD2. Germline V gene lookup returns CDR1 MNHEY and CDR2 SVGAGI. Trimming removed 5 bases from V and 4 bases from J; junction bases left unmatched: 4. This CDR3 contains 13 residues. The CDR3 DNA reads TGTGCCAGCAGTCCGGGGGGGATTTACGAGCAGTACTTC. Its protein product is CASSPGGIYEQYF.

Ten or more counts support this clonotype. This chain joins TRBV20-1 and TRBJ2-3; D is undetermined. This CDR3 contains 15 residues. Germline V lookup: CDR1 DFQATT, CDR2 SNEGSKA (reference sequence). Trimming removed 2 bases at V and 4 bases at J, with 16 bases between. CDR3 DNA: TGCAGTGCTAGACCGACCCTGGGGAATTCAGATACGCAGTATTTT. Amino acids: CSARPTLGNSDTQYF.

Worth noting for this clonotype: A much larger clone differs by one base, so this may be a read error. CDR3 bases: TGTGCCACCAGTGACCCCAACAGGGGGTTGGAGACCCAGTACTTC. Translation: CATSDPNRGLETQYF. The rearrangement uses TRBV24-1 and TRBJ2-5; 8 bases agree with TRBD1. V was pared by 4 bases and J by 5 bases, with 8 bases of the junction left unmatched. Germline V gives CDR1 KGHDR, CDR2 SFDVKD. The length of the CDR3 is 15 residues.

V gene TRBV6-1 combines with J gene TRBJ1-3; tentatively, D is TRBD1 (5 bases). Germline CDR1 and CDR2: MNHNS and SASEGT. This CDR3 contains 15 residues. Between the trimmed V and J ends, which lost 5 bases and 0 bases, there was a span of 11 bases. The CDR3 loop reads CASSTDTYSGNTIYF. CDR3 nucleotides: TGTGCCAGCAGTACGGACACCTACTCTGGAAACACCATATATTTT.

The chain employs TRBV7-8 and TRBJ2-6; 13 nucleotides agree with TRBD2. This CDR3 is 17 amino acids long. J lost 2 bases, V lost 5 bases, and 3 bases had no gene match. In germline, CDR1 is SGHVS, CDR2 FQNEAQ. For the CDR3, the DNA is TGTGCCAGCAGCCGACTAGCGGGAGGAGCTGGGGCCAACGTCCTGACTTTC. The encoded protein is CASSRLAGGAGANVLTF.

This clonotype was detected a few times. The rearrangement joins TRBV11-2 to TRBJ2-5; TRBD1 matches 8 bases. Losses at the gene ends were 6 bases for V and 4 bases for J; bases not matched to a gene: 4. CDR1 is SGHAT and CDR2 is FQNNGV in the germline V gene. The CDR3 length is 13 residues. The CDR3 here is CASSLDRGETQYF. In nucleotides, the CDR3 is TGTGCCAGCAGTCTTGACAGGGGAGAGACCCAGTACTTC. The full variable domain, its missing parts supplied by reference TRBV11-2 and TRBJ2-5, is EAGVAQSPRYKIIEKRQSVAFWCNPISGHATLYWYQQILGQGPKLLIQFQNNGVVDDSQLPKDRFSAERLKGVDSTLKIQPAKLEDSAVYLCASSLDRGETQYFGPGTRLLVL.

The chain has TRBV6-5 and TRBJ2-5; the D gene is possibly TRBD2 (7 bases). V was cut by 0 bases and J by 5 bases, with 13 bases left in between. The CDR3 loop spans 15 amino acids. Per germline, CDR1 MNHEY and CDR2 SVGAGI. The DNA for the CDR3 is TGTGCCAGCAGTTACTCGAGGGAGGGGGGGGAGACCCAGTACTTC. The encoded protein is CASSYSREGGETQYF.

This clonotype was observed a few times. The V call is TRBV19, the J call TRBJ2-4, with no clear D. CDR1 is LNHDA, CDR2 SQIVND, per germline (reference sequence). V lost 4 bases, J lost 13 bases, and 11 bases lay in between. This CDR3 has 11 residues. CDR3 loop: CASSTTGFQYF. CDR3 DNA: TGTGCCAGTAGTACAACCGGGTTCCAGTACTTC.

This clonotype has ten or more counts. This chain links TRBV20-1 with TRBJ1-2; 8 bases are a match to TRBD1. V shed 0 bases, J shed 2 bases, and the junction held 5 bases outside the gene matches. The CDR3 length is 15 residues. Germline values: CDR1 DFQATT, CDR2 SNEGSKA (reference sequence). DNA for the CDR3: TGCAGTGCTAGAGAGACAGGGGAGCCCAACTATGGCTACACCTTC. Encoded protein: CSARETGEPNYGYTF.

This clonotype was recorded a few times. The chain joins TRBV12-3 or TRBV12-4 to TRBJ2-3, with TRBD1 matching over 7 bases. The CDR3 runs 17 residues. The V gene end was trimmed by 5 bases and the J gene end by 1 base; junction bases not matched to a gene: 12. CDR3 sequence reads: CASSPWTGAEGTDTQYF. As DNA, the CDR3 is TGTGCCAGCAGTCCCTGGACAGGCGCTGAAGGCACAGATACGCAGTATTTT.

This clonotype turned up a few times. The J gene is TRBJ2-7, the V gene TRBV7-8; 10 nucleotides agree with TRBD2. The germline CDR1 and CDR2 sequences are SGHVS and FQNEAQ. Losses at the gene ends were 6 bases for V and 3 bases for J; bases not matched to a gene: 5. The CDR3 loop spans 14 amino acids. CDR3 sequence reads: CASRQREGSYEQYF. The CDR3, as DNA: TGTGCCAGCAGGCAGCGGGAGGGAAGCTACGAGCAGTACTTC.

This clonotype showed up many times. The CDR3 DNA follows: TGTGCCAGCACCGAGGGGGGTACCACTGAAGCTTTCTTT. It is translated as CASTEGGTTEAFF. The J gene is TRBJ1-1, the V gene TRBV2; a weak D match, TRBD1 (6 bases). The germline gives CDR1 SNHLY, CDR2 FYNNEI. The V end lost 7 bases, the J end lost 4 bases, and 13 bases lay between the germline ends. This CDR3 comprises 13 residues.

There are many counts of this clonotype. The rearrangement links TRBV27 to TRBJ2-2; no reliable D call. The CDR3 runs to 14 residues. In germline, CDR1 is MNHEY, CDR2 SMNVEV (reference sequence). Trimming pared 5 bases from V and 4 bases from J, leaving 11 bases between. This CDR3 reads CASSPRAVTGELFF. The CDR3 bases are TGTGCCAGCAGTCCTCGAGCAGTCACCGGGGAGCTGTTTTTT.

This chain joins TRBV20-1 and TRBJ2-3; D is ambiguous. Germline-derived CDR1 and CDR2 are DFQATT and SNEGSKA (reference sequence). Trimming took 4 bases from V and 2 from J, leaving 7 bases between them. The CDR3 is 12 residues long. CDR3 bases: TGCAGTGCTATGGACCACACAGATACGCAGTATTTT. Its translation: CSAMDHTDTQYF.

This clonotype turned up a few times. The chain couples TRBV24-1 to TRBJ1-5; D ambiguous. Deletions cut 2 bases from V and 0 bases from J, with 7 bases between. The CDR3 is 15 amino acids. In germline, CDR1 is KGHDR, CDR2 SFDVKD. This CDR3 is CATSDSGYSNQPQHF. In DNA form, the CDR3 reads TGTGCCACCAGTGATTCTGGATATAGCAATCAGCCCCAGCATTTT.

This clonotype appeared many times. The chain joins TRBV15 to TRBJ1-5; D may be TRBD1 (5 bases). The CDR3 totals 14 residues. The V end lost 8 bases, the J end lost 1 base, and 12 bases lay between the germline ends. Germline lookup yields CDR1 LNHNV and CDR2 YYDKDF (reference sequence). CDR3 protein: CATGEGRSNQPQHF. The CDR3 DNA reads TGTGCCACCGGGGAGGGGAGAAGCAATCAGCCCCAGCATTTT.